A selection of T cell receptor beta chains follows, all from one sample in a study of Ad26.COV2.S vaccination and SARS-CoV-2 variants. Produced via immunoSEQ multiplex PCR; TCRdb's table is partial and in-frame only. The table lists under 550,000 clones, roughly 90% of them singletons. This specimen consisted of peripheral blood, obtained in a trial of Ad26.COV2.S vaccine versus placebo. The receptors here all came from a person between 18 and 60 years old who received the Ad26.COV2.S COVID-19 vaccine or a placebo. Each CDR3 is given with its conserved first and last residue. Each record gives: D gene, J gene, V gene, CDR3 DNA, CDR3 protein. A D gene is named only where the DNA matches it firmly.

D gene: NA; J gene: TRBJ2-2; V gene: TRBV30; CDR3 DNA: TGTGCCTGGAGTTTGGGGGAGCTGTTTTTT; CDR3 protein: CAWSLGELFF
D gene: TRBD2; J gene: TRBJ2-2; V gene: TRBV4-1; CDR3 DNA: TGCGCCAGCAGTCTCCCCCCCCATAGCGGGGATAACACCGGGGAGCTGTTTTTT; CDR3 protein: CASSLPPHSGDNTGELFF
D gene: NA; J gene: TRBJ2-5; V gene: TRBV5-6; CDR3 DNA: TGTGCCAGCAGCTTGGTAGGGCAAGAGACCCAGTACTTC; CDR3 protein: CASSLVGQETQYF
D gene: TRBD2; J gene: TRBJ2-3; V gene: TRBV15; CDR3 DNA: TGTGCCACCAGCAGAGCCGGGGAGGGTGCAGATACGCAGTATTTT; CDR3 protein: CATSRAGEGADTQYF
D gene: NA; J gene: TRBJ1-5; V gene: TRBV19; CDR3 DNA: TGTGCCAGTAGTATAGGTGACAGGTCGGGTCAGCCCCAGCATTTT; CDR3 protein: CASSIGDRSGQPQHF
D gene: TRBD1; J gene: TRBJ2-5; V gene: TRBV7-9; CDR3 DNA: TGTGCCAGCAGCTATCGACAGGGGGCCCAAGAGACCCAGTACTTC; CDR3 protein: CASSYRQGAQETQYF
D gene: NA; J gene: TRBJ2-7; V gene: TRBV6-2/TRBV6-3; CDR3 DNA: TGTGCCAGCAGTTACACTGGTGGGGTCGACCTCTTCTCCTACGAGCAGTACTTC; CDR3 protein: CASSYTGGVDLFSYEQYF
D gene: NA; J gene: TRBJ1-6; V gene: TRBV21-1; CDR3 DNA: TGTGCCAGCAAAACGGGCGGTGGGTCCTATAATTCACCCCTCCACTTT; CDR3 protein: CASKTGGGSYNSPLHF
D gene: TRBD1; J gene: TRBJ1-1; V gene: TRBV5-4; CDR3 DNA: TGTGCCAGCAGCCGGACAGGGGAGACTGAAGCTTTCTTT; CDR3 protein: CASSRTGETEAFF
D gene: NA; J gene: TRBJ2-6; V gene: TRBV5-1; CDR3 DNA: TGCGCCAGCAGCTTGGCGGGCAGTCCCCACTCTGGGGCCAACGTCCTGACTTTC; CDR3 protein: CASSLAGSPHSGANVLTF
D gene: NA; J gene: TRBJ1-2; V gene: TRBV27; CDR3 DNA: TGTGCCAGCAGTTCACAGAACCTAGGGTATGGCTACACCTTC; CDR3 protein: CASSSQNLGYGYTF